These T cell receptor beta chains were read from a single sample in a study of early T cells in non-severe SARS-CoV-2 infection. One entry per CDR3 protein results from TCRdb running MiXCR on the 5' RACE reads. The table lists tens of thousands of distinct CDR3 sequences, around 6.3% of them singletons. This specimen was whole blood, taken at baseline. Receptor source: an adult who was a healthcare worker with PCR-confirmed SARS-CoV-2 infection or an uninfected control (not recorded which). CDR3s leave out the opening cysteine and the closing phenylalanine or tryptophan. A D gene is named only where the DNA matches it firmly.

TRBV2	NA	TRBJ1-6	ASKEGSNSPLH
TRBV20-1	NA	TRBJ1-5	SARPTRPGPQH
TRBV10-3	TRBD2	TRBJ2-1	AIKGTSAVDEQF
TRBV20-1	NA	TRBJ1-5	SARVQGSNQPQH
TRBV7-2	TRBD2	TRBJ2-7	ASSSLAGGPHEQY
TRBV7-9	NA	TRBJ2-7	ASSLSYSYEQY
TRBV7-2	NA	TRBJ1-6	ASSLVITENSPLH
TRBV21-1	NA	TRBJ1-1	ASSKTGMNTEAF
TRBV11-2	NA	TRBJ1-4	ASTTQGWDEKLF
TRBV28	NA	TRBJ2-3	ASTGLTDTQY
TRBV6-5	NA	TRBJ2-2	ASSPQGGAGELF
TRBV20-1	TRBD2	TRBJ2-3	SARDLASGDSDTQY
TRBV25-1	TRBD1	TRBJ1-6	ASSGGQESSPLH
TRBV2	NA	TRBJ2-7	ASMRGYEQY
TRBV11-2	NA	TRBJ2-3	ASSFFGGVPDTQY
TRBV29-1	NA	TRBJ2-1	SVGKQTFYNEQF
TRBV15	NA	TRBJ1-1	ATSRARKTNTEAF
TRBV7-2	NA	TRBJ2-5	ASSLGSRQETQY
TRBV12-3/TRBV12-4	TRBD2	TRBJ2-5	ASSGTSGKYRETQY
TRBV5-1	NA	TRBJ2-1	ASSRASRGGEQF
TRBV5-5	TRBD2	TRBJ2-7	ASSSTGGDSYEQY
TRBV6-5	TRBD1	TRBJ2-7	ASSYSVDRASYEQY
TRBV9	TRBD2	TRBJ2-1	ASSTLAGAYNEQF